The clone carrying this TCR beta chain turned up a few times. Its antigen is not identified. The data are from a study of early T cells in non-severe SARS-CoV-2 infection. Across the whole study: With bulk RNA from unsorted whole blood as input, sequencing yielded unpaired chains. General study findings and limits: VDJdb matching favored anti-spike CD8 responses, missing private and CD4 specificities.

Unique molecular identifiers tagged individual cDNA molecules. TCRdb ran MiXCR on the 5' RACE reads and lists one entry per CDR3 protein. The sample gives tens of thousands of distinct CDR3 sequences, over 9% of which show up once; less than 10% is in the top ten. Germline V lookup: CDR1 GTSNPN, CDR2 SVGIG (reference sequence). V lost 0 bases, J lost 7 bases, and 8 bases stayed unmatched. There are 15 residues in the CDR3. The receptor was derived from an adult who was a healthcare worker with PCR-confirmed SARS-CoV-2 infection or an uninfected control (not recorded which). This chain joins TRBV30 and TRBJ2-1, with 8 bases identical to TRBD2. Material: whole blood, obtained at baseline. The CDR3 spells CAWSVLTGGPNEQFF. Here the CDR3 DNA reads TGTGCCTGGAGTGTACTAACGGGGGGGCCGAATGAGCAGTTCTTC.